This entry concerns a single T cell receptor beta chain. The sort gate was single viable CD3+CD4+CD8-CD45RO+ cells for memory CD4+ T cells. This specimen belongs to a study of memory CD4+ T cells and cytomegalovirus serostatus. Clones were read by immunoSEQ multiplex PCR, and TCRdb kept only the in-frame ones, dropping some. The repertoire holds about 56,000 clones, with 82% as singletons. The V end lost 5 bases, the J end lost 1 base, and 21 bases lay between the germline ends. Germline CDR1 and CDR2: MDHEN and SYDVKM. The CDR3 totals 18 residues. This TCR was sampled from an adult in good health and CMV-seronegative. The source material was memory CD4+ T cells from blood. The chain recombines TRBV28 with TRBJ1-5; maybe TRBD1 (5 bases). The CDR3 loop reads CASSPPAGGWGSNQPQHF. CDR3 coding DNA: TGTGCCAGCAGTCCCCCGGCAGGAGGGTGGGGGAGCAATCAGCCCCAGCATTTT.